This is a list of T cell receptor beta chains from one sample in a study of T cells in localized non-small cell lung cancer. Here immunoSEQ multiplex PCR was the method, and the copy in TCRdb shows in-frame clones only, minus some. The table lists 45,000 to 60,000 clones, 70% to 90% of them singletons. The material sequenced was PBMCs, taken before any cancer treatment. The receptors come from a man aged 40 to 70 with stage II lung adenocarcinoma. CDR3s include the opening cysteine and the closing phenylalanine or tryptophan. Fields, in order: CDR3 length, D gene, V gene, clone size, J gene, CDR3 DNA, CDR3 protein. The D gene is left open where the match is weak. Rows give clone size only sometimes, using once, few, many, or a class for an expanded clone.

13,.,TRBV9,.,TRBJ1-6,TGTGCCAGCAGCCCCAGCACCAATTCACCCCTCCACTTT,CASSPSTNSPLHF
17,.,TRBV10-3,few,TRBJ1-5,TGTGCCATCAGTGGGACAGCTCAGCCCCATAGCAATCAGCCCCAGCATTTT,CAISGTAQPHSNQPQHF
15,.,TRBV6-5,.,TRBJ2-3,TGTGCCAGCAGTTCAGGGGACCTCTTGGCAGATACGCAGTATTTT,CASSSGDLLADTQYF
12,.,TRBV11-1,.,TRBJ2-1,TGTGCCAGCAGGGGGCCTATAGCTGAGCAGTTCTTC,CASRGPIAEQFF
15,TRBD1,TRBV2,few,TRBJ1-1,TGTGCCAGCAGACTAGACAGGGGTAAGAACACTGAAGCTTTCTTT,CASRLDRGKNTEAFF
15,.,TRBV6-1,.,TRBJ2-2,TGTGCCAGCACTTGGGGACACGCGAACACCGGGGAGCTGTTTTTT,CASTWGHANTGELFF
16,TRBD2,TRBV11-1,.,TRBJ2-1,TGTGCCAGCAGCTTAGAAGCGGGGGGTAGCTACAATGAGCAGTTCTTC,CASSLEAGGSYNEQFF
16,.,TRBV5-5,.,TRBJ2-1,TGTGCCAGCAGCTTGGGTCCAGGTCGCCCCTACAATGAGCAGTTCTTC,CASSLGPGRPYNEQFF
14,TRBD1,TRBV5-4,.,TRBJ1-6,TGTGCCAGCAGCCAGGGGGCGACTAATTCACCCCTCCACTTT,CASSQGATNSPLHF
13,.,TRBV5-5,.,TRBJ1-1,TGTGCCAGCAGCGTGACAACGAACACTGAAGCTTTCTTT,CASSVTTNTEAFF
13,.,TRBV4-1,once,TRBJ2-7,TGCGCCAGCAGCCAAGGCCAGGCCTACGAGCAGTACTTC,CASSQGQAYEQYF
14,.,TRBV6-1,.,TRBJ2-1,TGTGCCAGCAGTGAACTTCGAGGGTACAATGAGCAGTTCTTC,CASSELRGYNEQFF
15,TRBD1,TRBV5-1,few,TRBJ2-5,TGCGCCAGCAGCTTGGAGGGGGCGAGCCAAGAGACCCAGTACTTC,CASSLEGASQETQYF
17,TRBD2,TRBV9,once,TRBJ2-2,TGTGCCAGCAGCGTCCCCCAGCGGGGGGCTAACACCGGGGAGCTGTTTTTT,CASSVPQRGANTGELFF
14,.,TRBV5-6,.,TRBJ2-5,TGTGCCAGCAGCTTGGAGGGGTCCCAAGAGACCCAGTACTTC,CASSLEGSQETQYF
16,.,TRBV4-1,once,TRBJ1-2,TGCGCCAGCAGCCAAGAGGCAGACAGTAAGGAATATGGCTACACCTTC,CASSQEADSKEYGYTF
15,TRBD1,TRBV19,few,TRBJ1-5,TGTGCCAGTAGTCGGGACAGGGATAGCAATCAGCCCCAGCATTTT,CASSRDRDSNQPQHF
14,.,TRBV6-5,.,TRBJ1-1,TGTGCCAGCAGTTACTCGAGGGGATTCCCTGAAGCTTTCTTT,CASSYSRGFPEAFF
14,.,TRBV11-2,.,TRBJ1-1,TGTGCCAGCAGCTCCCCATCCAGGGACACTGAAGCTTTCTTT,CASSSPSRDTEAFF
17,.,TRBV4-2,.,TRBJ2-4,TGTGCCAGCAGCCTACTTCCGACATCTTTAGCCAAAAACATTCAGTACTTC,CASSLLPTSLAKNIQYF
18,.,TRBV1,.,TRBJ2-5,TGCACCAGCAGCCAACCTAAGGCCGTTAAGGGAGTGGGGGAGACCCAGTACTTC,CTSSQPKAVKGVGETQYF
13,.,TRBV15,.,TRBJ2-7,TGTGCCACCAGCAGAGACCCCGGGGCCGAGCAGTACTTC,CATSRDPGAEQYF